This T cell receptor (beta chain) was observed in a study of cytomegalovirus exposure and HLA in healthy donors. The study ran its PCR with 60 Vbeta and 13 Jbeta primers. Profiled with immunoSEQ multiplex PCR; TCRdb holds only in-frame clones, not every one. The table lists over 80,000 clones, 70% to 75% of them singletons. The donors comprised healthy bone marrow donors. The germline CDR1 and CDR2 sequences are SQVTM and ANQGSEA. The V gene lost 0 bases and the J gene lost 4 bases, with 18 bases spanning the gap. The CDR3 loop spans 16 amino acids. This clonotype originated in a man between 35 and 55 years old in good health and CMV-seronegative. Sample: PBMCs. The gene calls are TRBV29-1 and TRBJ1-2; D possibly corresponds to TRBD1 (6 bases). This CDR3 reads CSVEEIGWGRSYGYTF. The DNA of the CDR3 is TGCAGCGTTGAAGAGATAGGTTGGGGGCGGTCCTATGGCTACACCTTC. The variable domain in full, with the rest retrieved from reference TRBV29-1 and TRBJ1-2, is SAVISQKPSRDICQRGTSLTIQCQVDSQVTMMFWYRQQPGQSLTLIATANQGSEATYESGFVIDKFPISRPNLTFSTLTVSNMSPEDSSIYLCSVEEIGWGRSYGYTFGSGTRLTVV.